This T cell receptor (beta chain) was profiled in a study of blood T cells in healthy people across ages. About the study: Template-switching capture recovered about one barcoded beta molecule per two T cells. Points from the study as a whole: Roughly linearly, TCR beta diversity per million T cells fell as age increased.

All donors came from Russia, were Caucasian and healthy, and spanned ages roughly 6 to 100. With a J-beta primer mix and a sample-barcoded 5' primer, a second PCR ran roughly 6 to 12 cycles. Each CDR3 protein gets one entry after TCRdb re-called the 5' RACE reads with MiXCR. The table lists 1,300,000 or so distinct CDR3 sequences, almost 60% of them singletons. The trim removed 0 bases at V and 8 bases at J, leaving 6 bases unmatched. CDR1 and CDR2 from the germline V gene are SGHTA and FQGNSA. The CDR3 is 15 residues long. This clonotype occurred a few times. Its target is unknown. The TCR comes from a young man in good health. The sample taken for sequencing was blood. The chain links TRBV7-2 to TRBJ2-1; 8 bases agree with TRBD2. The chain's CDR3 is CASSLAGTSIYEQFF. As DNA, the CDR3 is TGTGCCAGCAGCTTAGCGGGGACTAGTATCTATGAGCAGTTCTTC.